Listed here are 23 T cell receptor beta chains from one sample, sequenced in a study of T-cell memory formation after mild COVID-19 (dated by TCRdb to the early 2020s). The method behind the library was 5' RACE. The sequencing machine was an Illumina NovaSeq 6000. The public reads were run again by TCRdb, first through fastp at Q25 and then through MiXCR, and only productive beta chains were kept. All rows with the same CDR3 protein become a single entry with the most common DNA and genes. Present in this sample are about 340,000 distinct CDR3 sequences, approximately 13% of which were seen just once. The top ten clonotypes cover about a fifth of the sample. What was sequenced was PBMCs or a T cell subset sorted from them (not recorded which). All receptors come from a man in his late teens or twenties who had mild COVID-19 (a few samples of this study predate the infection). The sample titles of this study are shuffled in the database, so cell type and time point are left out; the donor was told from shared clones.

This clonotype was seen a handful of times. The chain uses TRBV6-6 and TRBJ2-3; 7 bases match TRBD1. The CDR3 spans 14 residues. J was trimmed by 2 bases and V by 4 bases; bases with no gene match: 3. Germline loops: CDR1 MNHNY, CDR2 SVGAGI (reference sequence). The CDR3: CASSSRGLTDTQYF. CDR3 DNA: TGTGCCAGCAGTTCAAGGGGGCTCACAGATACGCAGTATTTT.

Only a few counts were recorded for this clonotype. CDR3: CSVGYPYEQYF. In DNA form, the CDR3 reads TGCAGCGTAGGGTATCCCTACGAGCAGTACTTC. The V call is TRBV29-1, the J call TRBJ2-7; D gene unclear. CDR3 size: 11 residues. Germline-derived CDR1 and CDR2 are SQVTM and ANQGSEA. The V end lost 6 bases, the J end lost 2 bases, and 8 bases lay between the germline ends.

V gene TRBV7-2 combines with J gene TRBJ1-6, with D perhaps TRBD1 (6 bases). The V gene lost 6 bases and the J gene lost 10 bases, with 16 bases spanning the gap. In germline, CDR1 is SGHTA, CDR2 FQGNSA. The CDR3 runs 14 residues. CDR3 in amino acids: CASSMGHVGSPLHF. CDR3 nucleotides: TGTGCCAGCAGTATGGGACATGTGGGATCACCCCTCCACTTT.

This clonotype showed up just a few times. V is TRBV7-3 and J is TRBJ1-1, with D perhaps TRBD1 (5 bases). Trimming removed 1 base from V and 4 bases from J, with 16 bases in between. The germline CDR1 and CDR2 sequences are SGHTA and FQGTGA. This CDR3 is built from 16 residues. The CDR3 sequence: CASSLRSSGESTEAFF. The CDR3 DNA sequence: TGTGCCAGCAGCTTAAGGTCTTCGGGGGAGTCCACTGAAGCTTTCTTT.

The CDR3 region is CASSGRAGSQPQHF. CDR3 nucleotides: TGTGCCAGTAGTGGCAGGGCCGGAAGTCAGCCCCAGCATTTT. The chain is built from TRBV19 and TRBJ1-5, with D possibly matching TRBD1 (5 bases). V was clipped by 5 bases and J by 6 bases, with 14 bases between them. Germline CDR1 LNHDA, CDR2 SQIVND (reference sequence). This CDR3 has 14 amino acids.

Concerning this clonotype: A junction end diverges from the germline sequence, so it may reflect a read error. The chain employs TRBV7-2 and TRBJ2-7; the D gene is possibly TRBD2 (7 bases). The CDR3 extends over 16 amino acids. Germline V gene data show CDR1 as SGHTA and CDR2 as FQGNSA. CDR3 sequence reads: CASSLAPGGQPYEQYF. The CDR3 DNA reads TGTGCCAGCAGCCTAGCCCCGGGGGGCCAGCCCTACGAGCAGTACTTC.

In its sample, this clonotype was seen a few times. The chain carries TRBV18 and TRBJ2-7; a weak D match, TRBD1 (6 bases). CDR3 size: 16 residues. In germline, CDR1 is KGHSH, CDR2 LQKENI. V lost 1 base to trimming and J lost 4 bases, with 17 bases between them. CDR3 bases: TGTGCCAGCTCACCACAGGTGGCAGGGGTTTCGTACGAGCAGTACGTC. This gives the protein CASSPQVAGVSYEQYV.

This clonotype was counted between two and nine times. The gene calls are TRBV2 and TRBJ2-2, with a tentative D call TRBD2 (5 bases). V was clipped by 8 bases and J by 2 bases, with 9 bases between them. The CDR3 totals 13 residues. In germline, CDR1 is SNHLY, CDR2 FYNNEI. This CDR3 reads CASLRLNTGELFF. In DNA, the CDR3 is TGTGCCAGCCTTAGACTAAACACCGGGGAGCTGTTTTTT.

This clonotype was seen a few times. This chain joins TRBV12-3 or TRBV12-4 and TRBJ2-1, with 8 positions matching TRBD2. The junction had 13 bases not matched to a gene; V was cut back by 7 bases and J by 8 bases. This CDR3 is 15 amino acids long. The CDR3 loop is CASTWRGDTGDEQFF. CDR3 DNA sequence: TGTGCCAGCACCTGGCGGGGGGACACGGGGGATGAGCAGTTCTTC.

This chain links TRBV20-1 with TRBJ2-7, with TRBD2 matching over 10 bases. CDR3 length equals 13 residues. Germline V gene sequence: CDR1 DFQATT, CDR2 SNEGSKA (reference sequence). V gave up 5 bases and J gave up 3 bases; unmatched junction bases: 4. CDR3 sequence reads: CSARAGGGYEQYF. As DNA, the CDR3 is TGCAGTGCTCGAGCGGGGGGGGGCTACGAGCAGTACTTC.

This clonotype was seen at least ten times. The chain couples TRBV28 to TRBJ2-2, with 7 bases that match TRBD1. V trimming: 8 bases; J trimming: 2 bases; junction bases outside the gene matches: 5. The CDR3 is 14 amino acids. CDR1 MDHEN and CDR2 SYDVKM come from the germline V gene. The CDR3 coding sequence is TGTGCCAGCTGGACAGGATTTAACACCGGGGAGCTGTTTTTT. Protein sequence: CASWTGFNTGELFF.

This chain uses TRBV6-5 with TRBJ2-7; TRBD1 matches 9 bases. Germline assignment: CDR1 MNHEY and CDR2 SVGAGI. Losses at the gene ends were 6 bases for V and 11 bases for J; bases not matched to a gene: 8. CDR3 length: 12 residues. CDR3 in DNA: TGTGCCAGCAGCCAAACCGGACAGGGGAAGTACTTC. This encodes CASSQTGQGKYF.

This rearrangement joins TRBV7-9 to TRBJ2-6, with no clear D. CDR3 length: 15 residues. V lost 3 bases to trimming and J lost 1 base, with 7 bases between them. CDR1 and CDR2 (germline): SEHNR, FQNEAQ (reference sequence). The DNA for the CDR3 is TGTGCCAGCAGCTTCGGAGCTTCTGGGGCCAACGTCCTGACTTTC. Protein product: CASSFGASGANVLTF.

The V and J genes are TRBV5-1 and TRBJ1-4; D remains ambiguous. This CDR3 spans 17 amino acids. Germline V lookup: CDR1 SGHRS, CDR2 YFSETQ. The V end was cut by 4 bases, the J end by 8 bases, with 24 bases between. CDR3 DNA sequence: TGCGCCAGCAGCCCAAATCCCGGACTCCAAGGCAGGGAAAAACTGTTTTTT. This translates into CASSPNPGLQGREKLFF.

This clonotype has a handful of counts. V is TRBV10-3 and J is TRBJ2-5, with D perhaps assigned TRBD1 or TRBD2 (5 bases each). CDR1 and CDR2 (germline): ENHRY, SYGVKD. Deletions cut 4 bases from V and 1 base from J, with 16 bases between. CDR3 length: 16 residues. The CDR3 DNA reads as TGTGCCATCAGTGCCTGGGGACCGAGCCCCCAAGAGACCCAGTACTTC. This translates into CAISAWGPSPQETQYF.

This clonotype was counted many times. The rearrangement links TRBV5-1 to TRBJ2-3, with D perhaps being TRBD1 or TRBD2 (5 bases each). CDR1 and CDR2 from the germline V gene are SGHRS and YFSETQ. This CDR3 comprises 13 residues. The germline V and J ends were trimmed by 3 bases and 5 bases, with 10 bases remaining between them. CDR3: CASSSGQRDTQYF. CDR3 DNA: TGCGCCAGCAGCTCGGGGCAGAGAGATACGCAGTATTTT.

This clonotype was seen a few times. V usage is TRBV5-1 and J usage is TRBJ1-1, with D unclear. The germline V gene has CDR1 SGHRS and CDR2 YFSETQ. This CDR3 region has 14 residues. The V and J ends lost 3 bases and 3 bases respectively, with 12 bases between them. CDR3 sequence (DNA): TGCGCCAGCAGCTGGTCAGGACGGGACACTGAAGCTTTCTTT. The encoded protein is CASSWSGRDTEAFF.

At least ten counts were recorded for this clonotype. The V and J genes are TRBV6-5 and TRBJ2-3, with D perhaps TRBD1 or TRBD2 (5 bases each). The V gene lost 5 bases and the J gene lost 4 bases, with 13 bases spanning the gap. The CDR3 has 14 residues. Germline values: CDR1 MNHEY, CDR2 SVGAGI. CDR3 in DNA: TGTGCCAGCAGTCACGAGGGGTTGGCAGATACGCAGTATTTT. It codes for CASSHEGLADTQYF.

As for this clonotype: At one boundary the junction diverges from the germline segment, which might be a read error. The rearrangement joins TRBV7-7 to TRBJ2-5; TRBD2 matches at 9 bases. CDR1 and CDR2 (germline): SSHAT, FNYEAQ (reference sequence). This CDR3 spans 13 amino acids. CDR3 protein: CASSPSGEETQYF. CDR3 coding DNA: TGTGCTAGCAGCCCTAGCGGGGAAGAGACCCAGTACTTC.

This chain links TRBV4-3 with TRBJ2-1; 16 positions match TRBD2. The CDR3 has 16 amino acids. Germline CDR1 is LGHNA and CDR2 is YSLEER. The V gene end was trimmed by 3 bases and the J gene end by 10 bases; junction bases not matched to a gene: 6. CDR3 residues: CASSQGLAGGPGEQFF. The CDR3 DNA is TGCGCCAGCAGCCAGGGACTAGCGGGGGGGCCGGGGGAGCAGTTCTTC.

CDR3 amino acids: CASSTGYNEQFF. The CDR3 DNA reads TGCGCCAGCAGTACGGGATACAATGAGCAGTTCTTC. The chain carries TRBV5-1 and TRBJ2-1, with a possible D match to TRBD2 (5 bases). V lost 5 bases and J 4 bases, leaving 7 bases between the germline ends. This CDR3 comprises 12 residues. Germline V gene sequence: CDR1 SGHRS, CDR2 YFSETQ.

This clonotype turned up a few times. The rearrangement uses TRBV9 and TRBJ2-5, with D hard to call. This CDR3 has 14 amino acids. V lost 0 bases to trimming and J lost 5 bases, with 11 bases between them. In germline, CDR1 is SGDLS, CDR2 YYNGEE. The CDR3 DNA is TGTGCCAGCAGCGTAGGGGCCATTGTGGAGACCCAGTACTTC. It translates to CASSVGAIVETQYF.

This clonotype occurred a few times. The chain recombines TRBV5-1 with TRBJ2-4; 8 bases fit TRBD1. Germline CDR1 reads SGHRS; CDR2 reads YFSETQ. V lost 4 bases and J lost 2; bases outside the gene matches: 5. The CDR3 has 15 amino acids. CDR3 loop: CASSQGAGSKNIQYF. CDR3 nucleotides: TGCGCCAGCAGCCAGGGGGCCGGCTCCAAAAACATTCAGTACTTC.